This T cell receptor beta chain is drawn from a study of cytomegalovirus exposure and HLA in healthy donors. Study-level points and caveats: TCR beta sequences reportedly predicted most subjects' HLA-A and HLA-B alleles accurately. Associated with HLA alleles at 0.05 false discovery rate in a later analysis were some 16,000 TCR beta sequences. CMV serostatus was the sole immune exposure information available.

This clone showed up just a few times. The antigen is not known. The study ran its PCR with 60 Vbeta and 13 Jbeta primers. The assay was immunoSEQ multiplex PCR, and TCRdb's table has in-frame clones only and misses some. The data show about 35,000 clones, with 75% to 85% seen just once and 6% held by the top ten. Healthy bone marrow donors made up the cohort. Trimming shortened V by 4 bases and J by 5 bases, and 14 bases separated the two germline ends. Per the germline V gene, CDR1 is LGHNA and CDR2 is YSLEER. The CDR3 is 14 amino acids. This TCR derives from a male donor in good health and CMV-seronegative. V gene TRBV4-3 combines with J gene TRBJ1-1, with TRBD1 as a possible D gene (5 bases). The source material was PBMCs. CDR3 DNA sequence: TGCGCCAGCAGCCTCGACCAGGGCTGGACTGAAGCTTTCTTT. This codes for CASSLDQGWTEAFF.